This T cell receptor (beta chain) was retrieved from a study of cytomegalovirus exposure and HLA in healthy donors. V lost 9 bases and J 0 bases, leaving 19 bases between the germline ends. This CDR3 is built from 16 residues. Germline lookup yields CDR1 LNHDA and CDR2 SQIVND (reference sequence). Study conclusions and caveats: Later analysis demonstrated an association between a missense DCLRE1C variant and TCR beta V- and J-gene trimming. In a later analysis, CMV-associated beta chains were mostly HLA-associated, it appeared. In vitro work confirmed that three CMV-associated chains recognize CMV antigens.

Regarding this clone: Its antigen is still unknown.

It was with 60 Vbeta and 13 Jbeta primers that the PCR ran. Repertoires were generated with immunoSEQ multiplex PCR, while TCRdb's copy carries only in-frame clones and drops some. The data contain 110,000 to 150,000 clones, about 82% of them singletons. V and J are TRBV19 and TRBJ2-3; maybe TRBD1 (6 bases). Sequenced material: PBMCs. This clonotype was sampled from a male donor in good health and CMV-seronegative. The CDR3 DNA follows: TGTGCCAGCTTGGCCCAGGGGTCGACTAGCACAGATACGCAGTATTTT. The encoded protein is CASLAQGSTSTDTQYF.